This is a list of T cell receptor beta chains from one sample in a study of T-cell reconstitution after alpha-beta-depleted transplantation in children. One entry per CDR3 protein, called by TCRdb with MiXCR from the PCR reads. The sample includes around 100,000 distinct CDR3 sequences, 4.5% to 7.5% seen only once; the top ten take about 6%. Specimen: PBMCs, mostly from graft donor cells, collected 60 days after TCRalphabeta/CD19-depleted stem cell transplant. The receptors come from a female patient younger than 10 who had a stem cell transplant for Fanconi anemia, so the T cells may come from the graft donor. CDR3s include the opening cysteine and the closing phenylalanine or tryptophan. A D gene is named only where the DNA matches it firmly. Clone size is stated in some rows and not others, as once, few, many or a class when expanded.

d_call: TRBD1
v_call: TRBV29-1
clone_size: many
j_call: TRBJ2-5
cdr3_nt: TGCAGCGTTGTACAGGGGGCACAAGAGACCCAGTACTTC
cdr3_aa: CSVVQGAQETQYF

d_call: TRBD1
v_call: TRBV15
clone_size: few
j_call: TRBJ2-3
cdr3_nt: TGTGCCACCAGCGATCCGGGACAGGGGTCAGATACGCAGTATTTT
cdr3_aa: CATSDPGQGSDTQYF

d_call: NA
v_call: TRBV28
clone_size: many
j_call: TRBJ2-7
cdr3_nt: TGTGCCAGCAGTTTAAGTCCTAGGACATCCTACGAGCAGTACTTC
cdr3_aa: CASSLSPRTSYEQYF

d_call: TRBD2
v_call: TRBV2
clone_size: NA
j_call: TRBJ2-7
cdr3_nt: TGTGCCAGCACGGGGGGAGGGGTCTACGAGCAGTACTTC
cdr3_aa: CASTGGGVYEQYF

d_call: NA
v_call: TRBV28
clone_size: few
j_call: TRBJ1-2
cdr3_nt: TGTGCCAGCAGTGTCAGGGGCTATGGCTACACCTTC
cdr3_aa: CASSVRGYGYTF

d_call: NA
v_call: TRBV7-9
clone_size: few
j_call: TRBJ1-2
cdr3_nt: TGTGCCAGCAGCTCCCCTCCTACAGGGTTCCTCTATGGCTACACCTTC
cdr3_aa: CASSSPPTGFLYGYTF

d_call: NA
v_call: TRBV10-3
clone_size: many
j_call: TRBJ2-1
cdr3_nt: TGTGCCATCAGTGAGCAGGGGAGTGGCGATGAGCAGTTCTTC
cdr3_aa: CAISEQGSGDEQFF

d_call: TRBD1
v_call: TRBV29-1
clone_size: many
j_call: TRBJ2-3
cdr3_nt: TGCAGCGTGAGCCTGGACAGGGATACGCAGTATTTT
cdr3_aa: CSVSLDRDTQYF

d_call: NA
v_call: TRBV7-2
clone_size: NA
j_call: TRBJ2-5
cdr3_nt: TGTGCCAGCAGCTTAGCGGTTGGGGATACCCAGTACTTC
cdr3_aa: CASSLAVGDTQYF

d_call: TRBD2
v_call: TRBV7-9
clone_size: NA
j_call: TRBJ2-1
cdr3_nt: TGTGCCAGCAGCCGGACTAGCGGGAGCCTGGGTGAGCAGTTCTTC
cdr3_aa: CASSRTSGSLGEQFF

d_call: NA
v_call: TRBV28
clone_size: many
j_call: TRBJ2-3
cdr3_nt: TGTGCCAGCAGTTACTTGGGGGATCGCACAGATACGCAGTATTTT
cdr3_aa: CASSYLGDRTDTQYF

d_call: NA
v_call: TRBV12-3/TRBV12-4
clone_size: many
j_call: TRBJ2-2
cdr3_nt: TGTGCCAGCAGTTTGATAGCGACCGCACGGGGCGGGGAGCTGTTTTTT
cdr3_aa: CASSLIATARGGELFF

d_call: NA
v_call: TRBV30
clone_size: many
j_call: TRBJ2-5
cdr3_nt: TGTGCCTGGAGTTCTTGGCCCCGACAGGAGACCCAGTACTTC
cdr3_aa: CAWSSWPRQETQYF

d_call: NA
v_call: TRBV5-1
clone_size: NA
j_call: TRBJ2-1
cdr3_nt: TGCGCCAGCAGCTCCAGGCTGAATGAGCAGTTCTTC
cdr3_aa: CASSSRLNEQFF

d_call: TRBD2
v_call: TRBV7-2
clone_size: many
j_call: TRBJ2-7
cdr3_nt: TGTGCCAGCAGCTCCTCATTACTAGCGGCCTACTACGAGCAGTACTTC
cdr3_aa: CASSSSLLAAYYEQYF

d_call: TRBD1
v_call: TRBV18
clone_size: many
j_call: TRBJ2-7
cdr3_nt: TGTGCCAGCTCAAAACCGGGACAGAGCTCCTACGAGCAGTACTTC
cdr3_aa: CASSKPGQSSYEQYF